This TCR beta chain originates from a study of response to subunit inactivated influenza vaccine. Study outcomes and limitations: It was suggested by the authors that few new T cells are recruited by each seasonal influenza vaccination.

Trimming at V came to 7 bases and at J to 4 bases, leaving 6 bases not matched to a gene. Germline values: CDR1 SGHTA, CDR2 FQGNSA. The CDR3 contains 14 residues. TCRdb independently ran MiXCR on the RT-PCR reads; one entry per CDR3 protein. The data hold fewer than 600,000 distinct CDR3 sequences, with about 7.2% observed a single time. With respect to this clonotype: Antigen specificity is unknown.

V usage is TRBV7-2 and J usage is TRBJ2-1; 8 bases are a match to TRBD2. This clonotype originated in a man between 50 and 69 years old who received an inactivated influenza vaccine. Sequencing used PBMCs from blood, obtained 23 to 25 months after vaccination. CDR3 in DNA: TGTGCCAGCAAACCGGGACTAGGTTACAATGAGCAGTTCTTC. It translates to CASKPGLGYNEQFF.